Listed below are T cell receptor beta chains from one sample, sequenced in a study of CD8 T cells in ankylosing spondylitis. TCRdb itself ran the 5' RACE reads through MiXCR, one entry per CDR3 protein. The profile shows hundreds of thousands of distinct CDR3 sequences, 10% to 15% of them singletons. Sequenced sample: blood, either unsorted or a sorted T cell fraction (not recorded which). The receptors here all came from a male donor with ankylosing spondylitis. CDR3s include the opening cysteine and the closing phenylalanine or tryptophan. The D gene is left open where the match is weak. Expanded clones get a size class; other rows say once, few or many, or leave the size out.

D gene,J gene,V gene,clone size,CDR3 protein,CDR3 DNA
NA,TRBJ2-3,TRBV10-3,NA,CAISPRGTDTQYF,TGTGCCATCAGCCCCCGAGGCACAGATACGCAGTATTTT
NA,TRBJ1-1,TRBV20-1,NA,CSALVNTEAFF,TGCAGTGCTCTCGTCAACACTGAAGCTTTCTTT
NA,TRBJ2-2,TRBV9,many,CASSVATGELFF,TGTGCCAGCAGCGTTGCCACCGGGGAGCTGTTTTTT
NA,TRBJ1-4,TRBV6-1,NA,CASRRTDNNEKLFF,TGTGCCAGCAGAAGGACGGATAATAATGAAAAACTGTTTTTT
TRBD1,TRBJ2-5,TRBV10-3,few,CAIRGQSRETQYF,TGTGCCATCAGGGGACAGAGTCGAGAGACCCAGTACTTC
TRBD1,TRBJ2-5,TRBV6-5,NA,CASSSDPDRLWETQYF,TGTGCCAGCAGTTCCGACCCGGACAGGTTGTGGGAGACCCAGTACTTC
NA,TRBJ2-2,TRBV20-1,NA,CSAQGTRYTGELFF,TGCAGTGCTCAGGGGACCCGATACACCGGGGAGCTGTTTTTT
NA,TRBJ2-5,TRBV10-3,few,CAISESFSASSSRETQYF,TGTGCCATCAGTGAGTCCTTCTCAGCCTCCTCCTCGCGGGAGACCCAGTACTTC
NA,TRBJ1-1,TRBV7-2,NA,CASTPRRNTEAFF,TGTGCCAGCACCCCTAGACGCAACACTGAAGCTTTCTTT
TRBD1,TRBJ2-7,TRBV5-1,few,CASSLARTGVAYEQYF,TGCGCCAGCAGCTTGGCCCGGACAGGGGTTGCCTACGAGCAGTACTTC
NA,TRBJ1-1,TRBV7-3,many,CASSYSGHTEAFF,TGTGCCAGCAGCTACTCCGGCCACACTGAAGCTTTCTTT
TRBD1,TRBJ1-2,TRBV12-3/TRBV12-4,NA,CASRIQGYRGYTF,TGTGCCAGCAGGATACAGGGGTATCGTGGCTACACCTTC
NA,TRBJ1-2,TRBV12-3/TRBV12-4,many,CASSPTGEMGYTF,TGTGCCAGCAGTCCGACAGGAGAAATGGGCTACACCTTC
NA,TRBJ1-1,TRBV6-1,NA,CASSPGFRGEAFF,TGTGCCAGTTCTCCGGGATTTAGGGGTGAAGCTTTCTTT
NA,TRBJ2-1,TRBV20-1,NA,CSAHTFYNEQFF,TGCAGTGCTCATACTTTCTACAATGAGCAGTTCTTC
NA,TRBJ1-5,TRBV11-2,NA,CASSLGGRGRQPQHF,TGTGCCAGCAGCTTAGGGGGCAGGGGAAGACAGCCCCAGCATTTT
TRBD1,TRBJ2-7,TRBV9,NA,CASSDGQGGEQYF,TGTGCCAGCAGCGACGGACAGGGCGGCGAGCAGTACTTC
NA,TRBJ2-7,TRBV4-3,NA,CASSQGLLQRYEQYF,TGCGCCAGCAGCCAAGGGCTCCTCCAGCGGTACGAGCAGTACTTC